The next 10 T cell receptor beta chains were all read from a single sample in a study of blood T cell repertoires in COVID-19. The protocol was immunoSEQ multiplex PCR, while the TCRdb copy is restricted to in-frame clones and leaves out a portion. This table has approximately 270,000 clones, around 85% appearing once. The sequenced sample was PBMCs or T cells enriched from blood (not recorded which). The receptors derive from a woman aged 25 to 45 who had recovered from COVID-19.

V gene TRBV7-9 combines with J gene TRBJ2-5; TRBD1 might be the D (6 bases). V was trimmed by 3 bases and J by 5 bases, leaving 13 bases between them. The V gene's germline CDR1 is SEHNR and CDR2 FQNEAQ (reference sequence). The CDR3 covers 14 residues. CDR3 sequence: CASSFGDIRETQYF. The CDR3 coding sequence is TGTGCCAGCAGCTTTGGGGACATTAGGGAGACCCAGTACTTC.

The chain uses TRBV5-1 and TRBJ2-7; the match to TRBD1 covers 7 bases. The germline gives CDR1 SGHRS, CDR2 YFSETQ. V shed 7 bases and J 3 bases; nucleotides not matched to a gene: 1. This CDR3 contains 11 residues. CDR3 residues: CASGDSYEQYF. The CDR3 DNA reads TGCGCCAGCGGGGACAGCTACGAGCAGTACTTC.

The V call is TRBV7-9, the J call TRBJ2-3; 11 nucleotides line up with TRBD2. The V gene's germline CDR1 is SEHNR and CDR2 FQNEAQ (reference sequence). This CDR3 spans 19 amino acids. Trimming removed 8 bases from V and 2 bases from J; junction bases left unmatched: 18. The CDR3 nucleotides read TGTGCCAGCCTACCACTGAGGGGTAGACTAGCGGGGCTCACAGATACGCAGTATTTT. Amino acid sequence: CASLPLRGRLAGLTDTQYF.

This clone was seen once. The chain combines TRBV5-4 with TRBJ2-1; 9 bases map to TRBD2. Germline V gives CDR1 SGHNT, CDR2 YYREEE (reference sequence). The CDR3 extends over 12 amino acids. The junction had 10 bases not matched to a gene; V was cut back by 6 bases and J by 15 bases. The chain's CDR3 is CASTGGGAVPFF. DNA for the CDR3: TGTGCCAGCACGGGCGGGGGGGCTGTCCCGTTCTTC.

The V and J genes are TRBV19 and TRBJ2-4, with TRBD1 as a possible D gene (6 bases). The germline gives CDR1 LNHDA, CDR2 SQIVND (reference sequence). The CDR3 sequence is 15 residues long. V lost 3 bases to trimming and J lost 5 bases, with 14 bases between them. CDR3 bases: TGTGCCAGTAGTATTGGAGGCAGGGGCCAAAACATTCAGTACTTC. It encodes CASSIGGRGQNIQYF.

The chain has TRBV28 and TRBJ1-2; D perhaps matches TRBD1 (6 bases). The germline V gene has CDR1 MDHEN and CDR2 SYDVKM. V was shortened by 2 bases and J by 8 bases, with 9 bases between the two germline ends. The CDR3 length is 12 residues. The CDR3 sequence: CASSLVGAGYTF. The CDR3 nucleotides read TGTGCCAGCAGTTTAGTGGGGGCGGGCTACACCTTC.

This sequence joins TRBV27 and TRBJ1-5, with a tentative D call TRBD1 (5 bases). The germline gives CDR1 MNHEY, CDR2 SMNVEV (reference sequence). This CDR3 spans 15 amino acids. The germline V and J ends were trimmed by 0 bases and 4 bases, with 10 bases remaining between them. This CDR3 reads CASSLSMAGNQPQHF. CDR3 nucleotides: TGTGCCAGCAGTTTATCGATGGCAGGGAATCAGCCCCAGCATTTT.

The genes are TRBV20-1 and TRBJ2-3, with 7 bases lining up with TRBD1. V lost 4 bases to trimming and J lost 7 bases; unmatched junction nucleotides: 2. The CDR3 runs 11 residues. CDR1 and CDR2 (germline): DFQATT, SNEGSKA (reference sequence). CDR3 region: CSATGGNTQYF. The CDR3 region has the DNA TGCAGTGCTACAGGGGGTAATACGCAGTATTTT.

The gene calls are TRBV9 and TRBJ2-6; 7 nucleotides align to TRBD1. The CDR3 loop spans 19 amino acids. V dropped 4 bases and J dropped 0; count of bases not matched to a gene: 13. Germline V CDR1 and CDR2: SGDLS, YYNGEE. The CDR3 coding sequence is TGTGCCAGCAGCCTCCCCACGGGGACAGTCCACTCTGGGGCCAACGTCCTGACTTTC. Amino acid sequence: CASSLPTGTVHSGANVLTF.

The chain combines TRBV19 with TRBJ2-3, with 9 bases matching TRBD1. The CDR3 length is 15 residues. Germline V gene data show CDR1 as LNHDA and CDR2 as SQIVND (reference sequence). V lost 5 bases, J lost 0 bases, and 3 bases stayed unmatched. The CDR3 DNA reads as TGTGCCAGTAGTTGGGACAGGGTCAGCACAGATACGCAGTATTTT. This sequence encodes CASSWDRVSTDTQYF. Using reference TRBV19 and TRBJ2-3 for the parts outside the CDR3, the full variable domain is DGGITQSPKYLFRKEGQNVTLSCEQNLNHDAMYWYRQDPGQGLRLIYYSQIVNDFQKGDIAEGYSVSREKKESFPLTVTSAQKNPTAFYLCASSWDRVSTDTQYFGPGTRLTVL.